This T cell receptor beta chain was sequenced for a study of post-analysis software for immune sequencing data. Study in general: Secondary progressive, relapsing-remitting and progressive-relapsing multiple sclerosis were among the included disease courses. Points from the study as a whole: Five TRBV segments, TRBV5-6, TRBV5-1 and TRBV20-1 among them, were found more frequent in patients than controls. In multiple sclerosis, normalized Chao1 diversity was significantly below that of controls.

Comments on this clonotype: Its antigen is not known.

Tagging with unique molecular identifiers was a feature of the TCR beta cDNA libraries. TCRdb ran MiXCR on the PCR reads and lists one entry per CDR3 protein. The sample records 800,000 to 950,000 distinct CDR3 sequences, approximately 53% being singletons. The CDR3 spans 19 residues. Unmatched junction bases numbered 18, after V lost 5 bases and J lost 7 bases. Germline loops: CDR1 LGHNA, CDR2 YNFKEQ. The receptor was isolated from a girl aged 10-17 years with multiple sclerosis. This sequence joins TRBV4-2 and TRBJ1-4; 11 bases are a match to TRBD1. Input material: blood. The CDR3, as DNA: TGTGCCAGCAGCTCGTCAAGCATCTGGACAGGGGGCCGGGGTGAAAAACTGTTTTTT. It encodes CASSSSSIWTGGRGEKLFF.